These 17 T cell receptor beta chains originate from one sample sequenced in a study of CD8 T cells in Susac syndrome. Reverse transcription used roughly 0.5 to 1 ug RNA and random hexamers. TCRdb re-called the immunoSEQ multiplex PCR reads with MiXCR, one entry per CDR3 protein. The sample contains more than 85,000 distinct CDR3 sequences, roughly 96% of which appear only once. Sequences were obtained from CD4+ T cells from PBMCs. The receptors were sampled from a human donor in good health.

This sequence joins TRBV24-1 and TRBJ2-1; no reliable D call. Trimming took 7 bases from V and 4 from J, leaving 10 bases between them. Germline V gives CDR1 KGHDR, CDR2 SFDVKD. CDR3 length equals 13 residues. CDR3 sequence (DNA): TGTGCCACCAGCTCGGGTCCGTACAATGAGCAGTTCTTC. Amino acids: CATSSGPYNEQFF.

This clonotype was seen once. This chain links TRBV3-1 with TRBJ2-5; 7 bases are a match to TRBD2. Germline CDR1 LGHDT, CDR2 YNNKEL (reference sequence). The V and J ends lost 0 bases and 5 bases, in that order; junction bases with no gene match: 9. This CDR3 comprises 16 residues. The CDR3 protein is CASSQDVADGGETQYF. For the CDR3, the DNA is TGTGCCAGCAGCCAAGATGTCGCGGACGGGGGGGAGACCCAGTACTTC.

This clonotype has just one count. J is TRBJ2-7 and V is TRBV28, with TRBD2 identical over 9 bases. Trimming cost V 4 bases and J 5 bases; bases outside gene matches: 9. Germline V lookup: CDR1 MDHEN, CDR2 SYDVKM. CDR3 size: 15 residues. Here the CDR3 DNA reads TGTGCCAGCAGTTCCCTTAGCGGGGGCCTGAACGAGCAGTACTTC. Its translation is CASSSLSGGLNEQYF.

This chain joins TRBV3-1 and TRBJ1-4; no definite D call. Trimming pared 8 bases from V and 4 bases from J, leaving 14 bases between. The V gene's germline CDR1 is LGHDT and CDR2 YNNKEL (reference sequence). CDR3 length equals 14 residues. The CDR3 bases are TGTGCCAGCGCGCCCCGGATTCTTAATGAAAAACTGTTTTTT. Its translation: CASAPRILNEKLFF.

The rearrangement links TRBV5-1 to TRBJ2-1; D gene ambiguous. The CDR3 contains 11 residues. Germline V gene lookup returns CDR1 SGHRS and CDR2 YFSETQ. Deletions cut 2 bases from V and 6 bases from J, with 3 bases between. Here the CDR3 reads CASSFTNEQFF. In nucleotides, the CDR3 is TGCGCCAGCAGCTTTACCAATGAGCAGTTCTTC.

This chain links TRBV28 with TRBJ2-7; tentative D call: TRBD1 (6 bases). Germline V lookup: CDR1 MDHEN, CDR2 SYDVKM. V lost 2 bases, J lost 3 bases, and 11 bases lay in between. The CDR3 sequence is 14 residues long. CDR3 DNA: TGTGCCAGCAGTTTACAGGGGCCGCTCTACGAGCAGTACTTC. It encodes CASSLQGPLYEQYF.

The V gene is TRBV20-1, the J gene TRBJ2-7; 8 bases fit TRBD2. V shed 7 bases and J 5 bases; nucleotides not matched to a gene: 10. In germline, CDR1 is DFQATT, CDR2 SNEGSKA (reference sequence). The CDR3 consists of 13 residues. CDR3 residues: CSGTGLGTDEQYF. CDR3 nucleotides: TGCAGTGGGACGGGACTAGGAACCGACGAGCAGTACTTC.

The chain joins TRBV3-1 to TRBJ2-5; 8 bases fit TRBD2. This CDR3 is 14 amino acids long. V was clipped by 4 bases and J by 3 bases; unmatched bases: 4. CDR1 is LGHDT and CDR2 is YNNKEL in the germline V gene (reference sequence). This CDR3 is CASSRAAGEETQYF. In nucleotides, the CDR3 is TGTGCCAGCAGCCGTGCAGCGGGGGAAGAGACCCAGTACTTC.

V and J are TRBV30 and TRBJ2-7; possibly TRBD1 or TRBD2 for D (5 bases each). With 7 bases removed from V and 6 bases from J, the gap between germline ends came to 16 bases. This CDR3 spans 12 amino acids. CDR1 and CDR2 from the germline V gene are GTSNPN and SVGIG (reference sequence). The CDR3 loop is CASTRSGTEQYF. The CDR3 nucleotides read TGTGCCTCCACACGCTCGGGGACCGAGCAGTACTTC.

CDR3 sequence reads: CASSQETSGSVGELFF. The CDR3 region has the DNA TGTGCCAGCAGCCAAGAGACTAGCGGGAGTGTCGGGGAGCTGTTTTTT. The rearrangement joins TRBV3-1 to TRBJ2-2; TRBD2 aligns across 12 bases. V shed 0 bases and J 7 bases; nucleotides not matched to a gene: 3. This CDR3 region has 16 residues. Per germline, CDR1 LGHDT and CDR2 YNNKEL (reference sequence). The complete variable domain, with remaining parts taken from reference TRBV3-1 and TRBJ2-2, reads DTAVSQTPKYLVTQMGNDKSIKCEQNLGHDTMYWYKQDSKKFLKIMFSYNNKELIINETVPNRFSPKSPDKAHLNLHINSLELGDSAVYFCASSQETSGSVGELFFGEGSRLTVL.

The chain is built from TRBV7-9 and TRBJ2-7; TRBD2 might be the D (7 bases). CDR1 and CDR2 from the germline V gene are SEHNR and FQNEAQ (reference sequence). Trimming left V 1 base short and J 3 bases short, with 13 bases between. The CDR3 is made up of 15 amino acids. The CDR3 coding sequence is TGTGCCAGCAGCTTAGAGGGGGGGAGAAGCTACGAGCAGTACTTC. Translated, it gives CASSLEGGRSYEQYF. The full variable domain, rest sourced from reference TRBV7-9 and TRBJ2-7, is DTGVSQNPRHKITKRGQNVTFRCDPISEHNRLYWYRQTLGQGPEFLTYFQNEAQLEKSRLLSDRFSAERPKGSFSTLEIQRTEQGDSAMYLCASSLEGGRSYEQYFGPGTRLTVT.

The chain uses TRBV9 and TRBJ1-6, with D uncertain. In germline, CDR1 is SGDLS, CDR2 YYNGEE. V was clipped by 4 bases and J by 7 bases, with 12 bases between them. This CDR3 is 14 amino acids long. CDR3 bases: TGTGCCAGCAGCCTGAGACGAGGAAATTCACCCCTCCACTTT. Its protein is CASSLRRGNSPLHF.

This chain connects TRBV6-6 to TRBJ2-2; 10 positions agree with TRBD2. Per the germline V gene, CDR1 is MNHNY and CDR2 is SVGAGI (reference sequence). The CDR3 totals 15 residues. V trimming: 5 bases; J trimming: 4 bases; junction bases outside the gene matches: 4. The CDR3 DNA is TGTGCCAGCAGTACTAGCGGGGCCAGCACCGGGGAGCTGTTTTTT. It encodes CASSTSGASTGELFF.

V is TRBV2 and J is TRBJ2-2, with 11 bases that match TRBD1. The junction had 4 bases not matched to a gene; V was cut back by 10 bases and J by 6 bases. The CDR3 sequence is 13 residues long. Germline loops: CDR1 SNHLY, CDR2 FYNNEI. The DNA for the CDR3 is TGTGCCACAGGACAGGGGGCCTCCGGGGAGCTGTTTTTT. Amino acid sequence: CATGQGASGELFF.

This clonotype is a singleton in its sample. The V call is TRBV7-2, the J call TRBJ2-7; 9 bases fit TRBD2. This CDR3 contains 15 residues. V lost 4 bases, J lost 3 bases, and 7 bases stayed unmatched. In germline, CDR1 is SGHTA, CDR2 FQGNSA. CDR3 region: CASSSTGTSFYEQYF. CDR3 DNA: TGTGCCAGCAGCTCAACCGGGACTAGCTTCTACGAGCAGTACTTC. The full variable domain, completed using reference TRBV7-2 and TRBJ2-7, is GAGVSQSPSNKVTEKGKDVELRCDPISGHTALYWYRQSLGQGLEFLIYFQGNSAPDKSGLPSDRFSAERTGGSVSTLTIQRTQQEDSAVYLCASSSTGTSFYEQYFGPGTRLTVT.

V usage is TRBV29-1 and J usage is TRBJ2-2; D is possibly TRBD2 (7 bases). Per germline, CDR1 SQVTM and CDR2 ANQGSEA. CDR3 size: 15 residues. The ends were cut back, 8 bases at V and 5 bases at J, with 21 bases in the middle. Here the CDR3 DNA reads TGCAGCCCCCTTCGGCGGGGGCCGCGGACCGGGGAGCTGTTTTTT. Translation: CSPLRRGPRTGELFF.

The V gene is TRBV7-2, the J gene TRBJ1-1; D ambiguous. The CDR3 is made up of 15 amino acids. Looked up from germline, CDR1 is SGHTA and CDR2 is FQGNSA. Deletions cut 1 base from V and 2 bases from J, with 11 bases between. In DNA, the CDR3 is TGTGCCAGCAGCTTAGGAGGCAGGATTAACACTGAAGCTTTCTTT. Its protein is CASSLGGRINTEAFF.